The T cell receptor (beta chain) described here comes from a study of CD8+ T cells in alopecia areata (dated by TCRdb to 2017 to 2018). Background for the entire study: To study T cell clonal expansion in alopecia areata, the researchers applied high-throughput TCRbeta sequencing to both the C3H/HeJ mouse model and human patients. TCRbeta CDR3 regions were amplified by immunoSEQ multiplex PCR with 35 Vbeta forward and 13 Jbeta reverse primers. Human TCRbeta sequencing covered scalp tissue and sorted CD4+ and CD8+ peripheral blood T cells from patchy and totalis/universalis alopecia areata patients and healthy controls. RNA came from the PAXgene miRNA kit for fixed scalp, the miRNeasy kit for PBMCs, and the RNeasy kit for mouse skin. Scalp clonality was compared across normal scalp (n=4), patchy alopecia areata scalp (n=8), and alopecia totalis/universalis scalp (n=8). What the research found in general, with its limitations: Lesional scalp, especially in alopecia totalis/universalis, showed higher clonality and more expanded CD8+ clones than normal scalp, suggesting antigenic drive. Resident alphabeta T cells in normal human skin are also sequenced, complicating scalp TCR repertoire analysis, unlike mouse skin dominated by gammadelta T cells. TCR sequences shared between patients were less clear than in mice, possibly partly because of HLA diversity in the patient population.

On this clone: Its antigen remains undetermined. No much larger clone exists at a distance of one base, and base qualities are not known.

PBMCs were separated by density centrifugation and stained for CD3, CD4 and CD8, after which CD4+ and CD8+ T cells were sorted on a FACSAria. Scalp biopsies and blood samples were provided by unaffected controls. Library preparation was by the immunoSEQ multiplex PCR assay. To provide template for TCR sequencing, every sample had RNA extracted and reverse transcribed into cDNA. First-strand cDNA was synthesized using SuperScript III with a 2:1 mix of oligo-dT and random hexamers. Amplification bias was assessed with a synthetic immune receptor repertoire, and residual bias was removed computationally. The source study handled its data this way. Raw reads were preprocessed for error removal, and CDR3 was defined according to IMGT conventions as running from the conserved cysteine to phenylalanine. To get clonality, Shannon entropy was normalized by log2 of the number of productive unique TCRs and the result was subtracted from 1. Scalp TCRbeta sequences were cross-referenced with sorted blood CD4 and CD8 repertoires so that the CD4 or CD8 identity of scalp clones could be inferred. Sourced from immuneACCESS, this table was stored by TCRdb with only in-frame sequences that have V and J called. A share of the clones is absent; for the studies checked, an unresolved V gene accounts for under half, and the remainder has no known explanation. The V and J calls and clone size come from that table; D and trimming were worked out from the DNA. The sample data list some 110,000 clones, and around 61% of these were observed just once. 2.8% of the sample is held by the ten biggest clonotypes.

The TCR originated in a human donor in good health. Specimen: CD4+ T cells sorted from blood.

The DNA sequence reads TGTGCCAGCAGCCAAACGGGGGCTAACACCGGGGAGCTGTTTTTT. Its translation is CASSQTGANTGELFF. The rearrangement joined TRBV4-2 to TRBJ2-2; the D gene is perhaps TRBD1 or TRBD2, each of them matching over 6 bases. V is clipped by 2 bases and J by 2 bases, and the sequence between their germline boundaries is 9 bases long. Taken from the germline V gene, the CDR1 and CDR2 loops are LGHNA and YNFKEQ. Spanning cysteine to phenylalanine, the CDR3 consists of 15 amino acids. Of the read, only the CDR3 DNA is kept; its 45 bases are in frame from base 1.